This T cell receptor (beta chain) was sequenced in a study of regulatory T cells in long-lasting Graves disease. Whole-study findings and limits: There was favoring of TRBV28, TRBJ1-2 and TRBJ2-5 in persistent disease.

The time point is: newly diagnosed GD, antithyroid drugs for less than 3 months. The authors made the TCR library using RNA they extracted from PBMCs. Combining iRepertoire HTBI primers with Arm-PCR of CDR3 regions, the authors built TCR beta libraries. TCRdb reanalysed the multiplex PCR reads using MiXCR and keeps one entry per CDR3 protein. The table records hundreds of thousands of distinct CDR3 sequences, about 14% of them present only once. Germline CDR1 LNHDA, CDR2 SQIVND (reference sequence). CDR3 length: 14 amino acids. Trimming at V came to 3 bases and at J to 4 bases, leaving 3 bases not matched to a gene. With regard to this clonotype: The target antigen is unknown.

Separately, the same data were catalogued under a study of T cells in Graves' hyperthyroidism and ophthalmopathy. According to that study: Those with hyperthyroidism were 18 to 65 years old, newly diagnosed, and ill for under 2 months. Each diagnosis was grounded in clinical symptoms, serum thyroxine and TRAb, thyroid ultrasound, and orbital computed tomography. First-round RT-PCR of the TCR CDR3 relied on the HTBI primer set.

The sequencing here drew on peripheral blood mononuclear cells (PBMCs), taken at new diagnosis, from a patient treated with antithyroid drugs. The J gene is TRBJ2-7, the V gene TRBV19; TRBD1 agrees at 10 bases. This sequence originates from a man aged 25-45 years with Graves disease. The CDR3: CASSIGTGDYEQYF. CDR3 nucleotides: TGTGCCAGTAGTATTGGGACAGGGGATTACGAGCAGTACTTC.